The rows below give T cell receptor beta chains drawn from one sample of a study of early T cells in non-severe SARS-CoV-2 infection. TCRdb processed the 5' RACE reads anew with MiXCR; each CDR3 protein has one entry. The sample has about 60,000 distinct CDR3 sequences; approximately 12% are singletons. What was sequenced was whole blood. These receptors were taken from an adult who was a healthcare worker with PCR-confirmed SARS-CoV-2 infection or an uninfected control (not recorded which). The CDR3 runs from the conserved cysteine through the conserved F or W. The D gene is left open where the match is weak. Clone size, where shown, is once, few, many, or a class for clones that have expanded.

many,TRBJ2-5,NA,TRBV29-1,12,TGCAGCGTTGTGGGGGCCCAAGAGACCCAGTACTTC,CSVVGAQETQYF
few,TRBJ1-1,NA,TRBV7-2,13,TGTGCCAGCAGCCCCATAGTGAACACTGAAGCTTTCTTT,CASSPIVNTEAFF
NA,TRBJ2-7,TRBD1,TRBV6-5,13,TGTGCCAGCAGTTGGACAGGTGGAGACGAGCAGTACTTC,CASSWTGGDEQYF
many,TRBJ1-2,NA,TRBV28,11,TGTGCCATCATTCAGGGTGAAGGCTACACCTTC,CAIIQGEGYTF
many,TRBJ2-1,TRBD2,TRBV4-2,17,TGTGCCAGCAGCCAAGGAGCGGTGGCGGGGGGATCCAATGAGCAGTTCTTC,CASSQGAVAGGSNEQFF
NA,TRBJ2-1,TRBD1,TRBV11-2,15,TGTGCCAGCAGCCGAGACAGGGCGGCCTACAATGAGCAGTTCTTC,CASSRDRAAYNEQFF
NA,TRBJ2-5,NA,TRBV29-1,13,TGCAGCGTAACACCCAGGGTGGGAGAGACCCAGTACTTC,CSVTPRVGETQYF
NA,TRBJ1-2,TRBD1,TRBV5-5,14,TGTGCCAGCAGCGAAAGGGGGCCTAACTATGGCTACACCTTC,CASSERGPNYGYTF
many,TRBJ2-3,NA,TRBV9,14,TGTGCCAGCAGCGTAGAAGCTAGCACAGATACGCAGTATTTT,CASSVEASTDTQYF
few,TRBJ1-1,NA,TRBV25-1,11,TGTGCCAGCGGAGATCAGGCAGAAGCTTTCTTT,CASGDQAEAFF
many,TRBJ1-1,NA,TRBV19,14,TGTGCCAGTAGTATAGGGACAGAGAACACTGAAGCTTTCTTT,CASSIGTENTEAFF
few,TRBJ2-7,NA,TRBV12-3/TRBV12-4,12,TGTGCCAGCAGTTCCGACCCGTTCGGGCAGTACTTC,CASSSDPFGQYF
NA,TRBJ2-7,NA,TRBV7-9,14,TGTGCCAGCAGCCACCGGGCGACCTCCTACGAGCAGTACTTC,CASSHRATSYEQYF
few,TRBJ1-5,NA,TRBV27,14,TGTGCCAGCAGTTTCCAGGGAGGAAATCAGCCCCAGCATTTT,CASSFQGGNQPQHF
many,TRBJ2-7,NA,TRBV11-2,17,TGTGCCAGCAGCCGGACCGGTCGGGGGAAACGCGAGTACGAGCAGTACTTC,CASSRTGRGKREYEQYF
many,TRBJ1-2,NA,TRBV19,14,TGTGCCAGTAGTATCAACGGGGAGCGGCATGGCTACACCTTC,CASSINGERHGYTF
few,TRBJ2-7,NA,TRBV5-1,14,TGCGCCAGCAGCTACGACAGGATATCCTACGAGCAGTACTTC,CASSYDRISYEQYF
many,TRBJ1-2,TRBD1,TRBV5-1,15,TGCGCCAGCAGCTTGGGTGATGACAGGGCGGCCGGCTACACCTTC,CASSLGDDRAAGYTF
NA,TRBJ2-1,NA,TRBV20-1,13,TGCAGTGCTCGACCGAGCTCCTACAATGAGCAGTTCTTC,CSARPSSYNEQFF
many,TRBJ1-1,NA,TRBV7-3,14,TGTGCCAGCAGCTTATCAACAGGGAGCACTGAAGCTTTCTTT,CASSLSTGSTEAFF
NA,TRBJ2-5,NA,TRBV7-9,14,TGTGCCAGCAGCCTTTCGAGAGGGGAGGAGACCCAGTACTTC,CASSLSRGEETQYF
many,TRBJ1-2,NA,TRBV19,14,TGTGCCAGTACCTTTTGGGGGACGATTGATGGCTACACCTTC,CASTFWGTIDGYTF
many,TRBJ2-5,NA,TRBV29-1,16,TGCAGCGTTGAAGGCGAAAGGACCGCCCGTCAAGAGACCCAGTACTTC,CSVEGERTARQETQYF
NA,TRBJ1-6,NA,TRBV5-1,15,TGCGCCAGCAGCTCCACAGAGTTGAATAATTCACCCCTCCACTTT,CASSSTELNNSPLHF
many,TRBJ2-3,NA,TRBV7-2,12,TGTGCCAGCAGCGTCAGTAGAGATACGCAGTATTTT,CASSVSRDTQYF
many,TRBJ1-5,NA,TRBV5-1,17,TGCGCCAGCAGCCCAGGAGAAGCCCGGGACAGCAATCAGCCCCAGCATTTT,CASSPGEARDSNQPQHF
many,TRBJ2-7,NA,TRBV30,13,TGTGCCTGGAGTGTACTACTTTCCTACGAGCAGTACTTC,CAWSVLLSYEQYF
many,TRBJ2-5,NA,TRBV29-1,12,TGCAGCGTTGATGGCCAGCAAGAGACCCAGTACTTC,CSVDGQQETQYF
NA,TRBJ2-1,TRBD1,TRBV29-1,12,TGCAGCGTAGGGACAGGGGAGAGTGAGCAGTTCTTC,CSVGTGESEQFF
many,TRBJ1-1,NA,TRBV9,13,TGTGCCAGCAGCGTACGGGGAGGGGGTGAAGCTTTCTTT,CASSVRGGGEAFF
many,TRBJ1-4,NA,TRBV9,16,TGTGCCAGCAGCGTAGAGTCCCGGCCCGAGAATGAAAAACTGTTTTTT,CASSVESRPENEKLFF
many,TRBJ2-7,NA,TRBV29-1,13,TGCAGCGTTGAGAAACAGGACCCCTACGAGCAGTACTTC,CSVEKQDPYEQYF
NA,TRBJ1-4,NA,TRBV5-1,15,TGCGCCAGCAGTTATGACGGCAGGGCTAATGAAAAACTGTTTTTT,CASSYDGRANEKLFF
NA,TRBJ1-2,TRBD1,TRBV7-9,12,TGTGCCAGCAGCTCGACAGGGGATGGCTACACCTTC,CASSSTGDGYTF
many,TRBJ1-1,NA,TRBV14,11,TGTGCCAGCAGCCAAGATATGGGGGCTTTCTTT,CASSQDMGAFF
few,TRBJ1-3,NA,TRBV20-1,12,TGCAGTGCCTCACCGAGGGGAAACACCATATATTTT,CSASPRGNTIYF
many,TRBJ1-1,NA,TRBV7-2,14,TGTGCCAGCAGCTTCTCACCAGGGGACACTGAAGCTTTCTTT,CASSFSPGDTEAFF
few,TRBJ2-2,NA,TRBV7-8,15,TGTGCCAGCAGCTTAGGACTGCCGACCCCCGGGGAGCTGTTTTTT,CASSLGLPTPGELFF
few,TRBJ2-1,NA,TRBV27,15,TGTGCCAGCACCAGCAGGGCTTATGCCTACAATGAGCAGTTCTTC,CASTSRAYAYNEQFF
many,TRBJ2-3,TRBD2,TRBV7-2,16,TGTGCCAGCAGCTTAGTAGCGGGTCTCACCACAGATACGCAGTATTTT,CASSLVAGLTTDTQYF
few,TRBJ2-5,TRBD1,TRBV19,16,TGTGCCAGTACGGCTAGGGTGACAGGGGGACAAGAGACCCAGTACTTC,CASTARVTGGQETQYF
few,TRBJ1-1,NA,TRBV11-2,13,TGTGCCAGCAACTCTGACCCACCCATTGAAGCTTTCTTT,CASNSDPPIEAFF
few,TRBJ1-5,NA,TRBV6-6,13,TGTGCCAGCAGTTACTCCAGCAATCAGCCCCAGCATTTT,CASSYSSNQPQHF
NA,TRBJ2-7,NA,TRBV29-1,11,TGCAGCGTTACAGAGAGCTACGAGCAGTACTTC,CSVTESYEQYF
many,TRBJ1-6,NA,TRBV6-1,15,TGTGCCAGCAGTGCAGAGACACCGCTTAATTCACCCCTCCACTTT,CASSAETPLNSPLHF
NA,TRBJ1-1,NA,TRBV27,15,TGTGCCAGCAGTTTCGGAGGCAGCAAGGGCACTGAAGCTTTCTTT,CASSFGGSKGTEAFF
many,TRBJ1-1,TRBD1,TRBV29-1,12,TGCAGCGTCCCTTACAGGGGTACTGAAGCTTTCTTT,CSVPYRGTEAFF
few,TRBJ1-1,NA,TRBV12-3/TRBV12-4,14,TGTGCCAGCAGTTTCTCAGGGGTGTATACTGAAGCTTTCTTT,CASSFSGVYTEAFF
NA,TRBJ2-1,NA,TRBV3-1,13,TGTGCCAGCAGCCAAGTGGGGTACACTGAGCAGTTCTTC,CASSQVGYTEQFF
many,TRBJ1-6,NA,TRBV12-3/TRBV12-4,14,TGTGCCAGCAGTTTGGGACACGGGGATTCACCCCTCCACTTT,CASSLGHGDSPLHF
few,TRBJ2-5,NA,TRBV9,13,TGTGCCAGCGGGGCCTCCCGGGGAGAGACCCAGTACTTC,CASGASRGETQYF
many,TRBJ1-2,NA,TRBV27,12,TGTGCCAGCTCTAACGGATATTATGGCTACACCTTC,CASSNGYYGYTF
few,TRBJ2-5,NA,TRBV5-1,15,TGCGCCAGCAGCCCCTCGACAGCCCTCGGGGAGACCCAGTACTTC,CASSPSTALGETQYF
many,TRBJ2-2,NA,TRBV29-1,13,TGCAGCGGAGGGGGAGGGAACACCGGGGAGCTGTTTTTT,CSGGGGNTGELFF